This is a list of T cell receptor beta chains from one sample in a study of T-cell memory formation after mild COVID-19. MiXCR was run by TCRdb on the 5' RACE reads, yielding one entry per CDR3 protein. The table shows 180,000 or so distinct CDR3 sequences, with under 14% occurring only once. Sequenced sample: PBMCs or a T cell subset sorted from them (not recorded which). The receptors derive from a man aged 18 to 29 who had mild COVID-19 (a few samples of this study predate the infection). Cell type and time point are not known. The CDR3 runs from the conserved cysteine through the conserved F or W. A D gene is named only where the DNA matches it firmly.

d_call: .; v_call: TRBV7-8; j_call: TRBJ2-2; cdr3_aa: CASSLAPPTGEVFF
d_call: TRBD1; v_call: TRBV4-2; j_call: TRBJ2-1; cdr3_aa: CASSPEEGPDRGYNEQFF
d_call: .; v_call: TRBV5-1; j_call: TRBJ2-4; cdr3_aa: CASSLAGDGVDQYF
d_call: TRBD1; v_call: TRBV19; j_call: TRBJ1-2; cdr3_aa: CASTSYRDRIHYGYTF
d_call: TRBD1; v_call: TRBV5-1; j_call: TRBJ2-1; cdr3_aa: CASSLGQGANEQFF
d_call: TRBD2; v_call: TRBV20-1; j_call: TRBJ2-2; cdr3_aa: CSARKLAGGTGELFF
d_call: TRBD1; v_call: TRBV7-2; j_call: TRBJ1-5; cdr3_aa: CASSLEGPGGQPQHF
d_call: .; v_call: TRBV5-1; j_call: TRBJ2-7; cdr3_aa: CASKGNGAYEQYF
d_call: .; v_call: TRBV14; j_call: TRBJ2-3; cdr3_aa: CASSHLTGLTDTQYF
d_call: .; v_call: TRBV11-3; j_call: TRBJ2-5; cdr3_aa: CASSLGSRTQYF
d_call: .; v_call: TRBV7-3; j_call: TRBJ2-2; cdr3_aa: CASSSTLQLDTGELFF
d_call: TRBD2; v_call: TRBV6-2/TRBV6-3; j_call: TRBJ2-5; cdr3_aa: CASRRPSGQETQYF
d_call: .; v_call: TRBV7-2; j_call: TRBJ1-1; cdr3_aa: CASSLFGGDTEAFF
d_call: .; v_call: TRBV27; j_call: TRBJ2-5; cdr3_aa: CASSPTGETQYF
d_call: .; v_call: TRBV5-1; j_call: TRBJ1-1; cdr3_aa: CASSFSGHEAFF
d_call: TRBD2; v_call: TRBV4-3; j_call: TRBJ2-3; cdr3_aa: CASSQATSGGTDTQYF
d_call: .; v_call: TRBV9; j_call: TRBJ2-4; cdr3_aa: CASSVDGGTNIQYF
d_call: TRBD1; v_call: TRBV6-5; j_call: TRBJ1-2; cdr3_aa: CASSPRTGRYGYTF
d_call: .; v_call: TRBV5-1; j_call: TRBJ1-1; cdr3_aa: CASSLAWGRMNTEAFF
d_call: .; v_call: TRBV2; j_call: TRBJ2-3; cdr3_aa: CASSAPAWTSTDTQYF